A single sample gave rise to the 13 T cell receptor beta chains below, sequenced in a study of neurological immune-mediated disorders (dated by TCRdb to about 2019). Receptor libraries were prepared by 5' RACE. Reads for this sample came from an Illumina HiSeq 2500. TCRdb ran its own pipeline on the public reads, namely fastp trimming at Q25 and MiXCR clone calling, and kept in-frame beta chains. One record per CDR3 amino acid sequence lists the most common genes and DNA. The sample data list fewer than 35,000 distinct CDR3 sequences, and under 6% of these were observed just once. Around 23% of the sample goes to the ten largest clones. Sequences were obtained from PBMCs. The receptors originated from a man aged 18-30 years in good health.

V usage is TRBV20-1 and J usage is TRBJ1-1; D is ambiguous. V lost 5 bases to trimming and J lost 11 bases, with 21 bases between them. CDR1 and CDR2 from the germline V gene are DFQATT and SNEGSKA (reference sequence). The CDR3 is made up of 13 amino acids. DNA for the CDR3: TGCAGTGCTCCACCCTCCCCGGCTTCTCAGGCTTTCTTT. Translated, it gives CSAPPSPASQAFF.

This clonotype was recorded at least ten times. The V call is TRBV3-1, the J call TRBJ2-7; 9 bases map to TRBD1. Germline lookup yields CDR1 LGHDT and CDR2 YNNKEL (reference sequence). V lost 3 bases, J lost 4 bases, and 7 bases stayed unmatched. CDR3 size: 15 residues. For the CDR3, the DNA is TGTGCCAGCAGCCACCCGGGACAGGGAAGATACGAGCAGTACTTC. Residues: CASSHPGQGRYEQYF.

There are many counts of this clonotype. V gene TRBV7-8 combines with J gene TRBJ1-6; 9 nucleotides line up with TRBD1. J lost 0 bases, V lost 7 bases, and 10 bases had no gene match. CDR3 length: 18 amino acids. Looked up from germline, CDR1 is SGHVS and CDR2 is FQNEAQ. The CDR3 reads CASTQETGGSSYNSPLHF. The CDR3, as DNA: TGTGCCAGCACTCAAGAGACAGGGGGTAGCTCCTATAATTCACCCCTCCACTTT.

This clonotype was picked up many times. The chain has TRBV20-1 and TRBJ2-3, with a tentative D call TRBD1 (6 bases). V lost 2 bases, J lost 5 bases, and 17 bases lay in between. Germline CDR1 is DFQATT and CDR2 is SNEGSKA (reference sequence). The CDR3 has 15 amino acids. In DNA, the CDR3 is TGCAGTGCTAGACCAAACAGGGATTTGAGAGATACGCAGTATTTT. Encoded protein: CSARPNRDLRDTQYF.

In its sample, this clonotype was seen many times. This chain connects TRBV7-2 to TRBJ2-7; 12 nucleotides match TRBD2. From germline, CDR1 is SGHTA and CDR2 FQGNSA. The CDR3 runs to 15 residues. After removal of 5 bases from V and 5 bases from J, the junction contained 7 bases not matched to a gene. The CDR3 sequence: CASSTTTSGGNEQYF. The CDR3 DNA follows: TGTGCCAGCAGCACAACAACTAGCGGGGGGAACGAGCAGTACTTC.

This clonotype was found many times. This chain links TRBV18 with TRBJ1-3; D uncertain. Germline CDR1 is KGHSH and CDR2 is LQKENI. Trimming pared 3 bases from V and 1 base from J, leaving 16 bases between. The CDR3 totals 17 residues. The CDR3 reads CASSPDLTFSSGNTIYF. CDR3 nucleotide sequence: TGTGCCAGCTCACCGGACTTGACATTCTCATCTGGAAACACCATATATTTT.

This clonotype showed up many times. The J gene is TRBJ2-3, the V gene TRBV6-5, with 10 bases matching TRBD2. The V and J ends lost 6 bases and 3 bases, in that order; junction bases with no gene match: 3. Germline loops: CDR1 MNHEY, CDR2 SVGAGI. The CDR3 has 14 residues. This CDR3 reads CASRSLAGTDTQYF. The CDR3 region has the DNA TGTGCCAGCAGATCACTAGCGGGAACAGATACGCAGTATTTT.

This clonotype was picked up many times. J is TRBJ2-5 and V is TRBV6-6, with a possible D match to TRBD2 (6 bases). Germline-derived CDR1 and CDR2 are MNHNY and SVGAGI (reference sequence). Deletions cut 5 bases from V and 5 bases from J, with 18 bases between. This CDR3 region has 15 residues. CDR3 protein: CASSPPGTGGETQYF. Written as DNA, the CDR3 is TGTGCCAGCAGTCCCCCAGGGACCGGAGGGGAGACCCAGTACTTC.

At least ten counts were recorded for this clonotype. DNA of the CDR3: TGTGCCAGCAGTCCGGACAGGGCTGAAGCTTTCTTT. Its translation is CASSPDRAEAFF. The genes are TRBV11-2 and TRBJ1-1; 8 bases are a match to TRBD1. The CDR3 is 12 amino acids. The V gene end was trimmed by 6 bases and the J gene end by 6 bases; junction bases not matched to a gene: 3. Per germline, CDR1 SGHAT and CDR2 FQNNGV.

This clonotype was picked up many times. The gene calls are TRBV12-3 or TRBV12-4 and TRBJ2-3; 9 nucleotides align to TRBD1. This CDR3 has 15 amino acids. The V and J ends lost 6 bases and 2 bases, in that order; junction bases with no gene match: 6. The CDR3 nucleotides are TGTGCCAGCAGCTCGGACAGGGGAGTCACAGATACGCAGTATTTT. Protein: CASSSDRGVTDTQYF.

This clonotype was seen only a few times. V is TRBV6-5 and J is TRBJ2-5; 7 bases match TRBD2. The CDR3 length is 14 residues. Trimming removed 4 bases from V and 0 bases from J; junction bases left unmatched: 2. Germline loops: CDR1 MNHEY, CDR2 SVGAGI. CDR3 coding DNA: TGTGCCAGCAGTTTCGGGGGGTACCAAGAGACCCAGTACTTC. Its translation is CASSFGGYQETQYF.

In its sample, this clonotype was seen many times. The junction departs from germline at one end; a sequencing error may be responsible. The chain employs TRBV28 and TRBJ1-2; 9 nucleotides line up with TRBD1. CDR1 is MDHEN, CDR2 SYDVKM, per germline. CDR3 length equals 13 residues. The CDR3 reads CASSSGDRGKWVF. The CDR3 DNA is TGTGCCAGCAGTTCCGGCGACAGGGGGAAATGGGTCTTC.

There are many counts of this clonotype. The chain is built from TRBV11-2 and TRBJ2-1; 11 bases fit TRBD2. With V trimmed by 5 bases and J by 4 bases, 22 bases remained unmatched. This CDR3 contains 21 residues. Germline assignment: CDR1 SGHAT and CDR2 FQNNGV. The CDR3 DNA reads TGTGCCAGCAGCCGGATAATTGGGGCGAGTAGCGGGGGGGTGTGGTACAATGAGCAGTTCTTC. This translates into CASSRIIGASSGGVWYNEQFF. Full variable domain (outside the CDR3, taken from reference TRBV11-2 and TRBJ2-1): EAGVAQSPRYKIIEKRQSVAFWCNPISGHATLYWYQQILGQGPKLLIQFQNNGVVDDSQLPKDRFSAERLKGVDSTLKIQPAKLEDSAVYLCASSRIIGASSGGVWYNEQFFGPGTRLTVL.